The 21 T cell receptor beta chains listed next were all sequenced from one sample in a study of blood T cells in healthy people across ages. For the second PCR, which ran for about 6 to 11 cycles, a sample-barcoded 5' primer and a J-beta primer mix were used. A single record per CDR3 protein comes from TCRdb applying MiXCR to the 5' RACE reads. This table holds around 1.1 million distinct CDR3 sequences, 35% to 45% found once. The sample taken for sequencing was blood. The receptor source for this set is a man aged 18-30 years in good health.

V is TRBV12-3 or TRBV12-4 and J is TRBJ2-7; TRBD2 aligns across 9 bases. With 6 bases clipped from V and 3 bases from J, the junction kept 6 bases outside the gene matches. The length of the CDR3 is 14 residues. The CDR3 sequence is CASSPTSGNYEQYF. Written as DNA, the CDR3 is TGTGCCAGCAGCCCGACTAGCGGCAACTACGAGCAGTACTTC.

A word on this clonotype: One end of the junction is discordant with germline, which a read error may explain. The rearrangement joins TRBV6-6 to TRBJ1-1; no clear D. Germline loops: CDR1 MNHNY, CDR2 SVGAGI (reference sequence). This CDR3 comprises 11 residues. Here the CDR3 DNA reads TGTGCTAGCAGTTACCCCCCTAGCTCTTTCTTT. Translated, it gives CASSYPPSSFF.

There are a few counts of this clonotype. V usage is TRBV15 and J usage is TRBJ1-2; weak D call: TRBD1 (5 bases). Germline V lookup: CDR1 LNHNV, CDR2 YYDKDF (reference sequence). V dropped 1 base and J dropped 1 base, with 10 bases sitting between them. The CDR3 has 15 amino acids. The CDR3 nucleotides read TGTGCCACCAGCAGAGTGACAGAGATTAACTATGGCTACACCTTC. Translating it yields CATSRVTEINYGYTF.

This clonotype was counted many times. The genes are TRBV5-1 and TRBJ2-3, with no clear D. CDR3 size: 12 residues. V lost 5 bases and J 6 bases, leaving 10 bases between the germline ends. CDR1 and CDR2 (germline): SGHRS, YFSETQ. The CDR3 DNA sequence: TGCGCCAGCAGAATGGGTTTGGATACGCAGTATTTT. This gives the protein CASRMGLDTQYF. Filled out from reference TRBV5-1 and TRBJ2-3, the complete variable domain reads KAGVTQTPRYLIKTRGQQVTLSCSPISGHRSVSWYQQTPGQGLQFLFEYFSETQRNKGNFPGRFSGRQFSNSRSEMNVSTLELGDSALYLCASRMGLDTQYFGPGTRLTVL.

This chain uses TRBV20-1 with TRBJ1-5, with D tentatively TRBD1 (5 bases). The CDR3 runs to 14 residues. CDR1 is DFQATT, CDR2 SNEGSKA, per germline (reference sequence). The V and J ends lost 6 bases and 0 bases respectively, with 12 bases between them. The CDR3 DNA sequence: TGCAGTGCCGCAGGGACCGATAGCAATCAGCCCCAGCATTTT. Translation: CSAAGTDSNQPQHF.

The chain uses TRBV9 and TRBJ2-1, with 15 bases aligning to TRBD2. The CDR3 totals 19 residues. V trimming: 4 bases; J trimming: 4 bases; junction bases outside the gene matches: 12. Germline CDR1 and CDR2: SGDLS and YYNGEE. The CDR3 nucleotides read TGTGCCAGCAGCCCCCCTTCCGGGACTAGCGGGGGGCCATACAATGAGCAGTTCTTC. Residues: CASSPPSGTSGGPYNEQFF. The whole variable domain, remainder taken from reference TRBV9 and TRBJ2-1, is DSGVTQTPKHLITATGQRVTLRCSPRSGDLSVYWYQQSLDQGLQFLIQYYNGEERAKGNILERFSAQQFPDLHSELNLSSLELGDSALYFCASSPPSGTSGGPYNEQFFGPGTRLTVL.

The chain uses TRBV27 and TRBJ1-1, with D perhaps TRBD1 (5 bases). The V gene's germline CDR1 is MNHEY and CDR2 SMNVEV (reference sequence). The germline V and J ends were trimmed by 6 bases and 8 bases, with 16 bases remaining between them. This CDR3 is built from 13 residues. The CDR3 here is CASSSRGGIEAFF. The CDR3 region has the DNA TGTGCCAGCAGCTCCCGGGGGGGGATCGAAGCTTTCTTT.

This clonotype has only a few counts. This chain uses TRBV20-1 with TRBJ1-2; weak D call: TRBD1 (5 bases). Germline loops: CDR1 DFQATT, CDR2 SNEGSKA (reference sequence). The V and J ends lost 1 base and 8 bases respectively, with 11 bases between them. The CDR3 is made up of 12 amino acids. The CDR3 loop is CSARVGERGYTF. CDR3 sequence (DNA): TGCAGTGCTAGAGTGGGGGAGAGGGGCTACACCTTC.

The chain couples TRBV14 to TRBJ1-1, with TRBD1 matching over 7 bases. The length of the CDR3 is 15 residues. CDR1 is SGHDN and CDR2 is FVKESK in the germline V gene. V was clipped by 1 base and J by 5 bases; unmatched bases: 7. CDR3 sequence reads: CASSQAHPGGTEAFF. CDR3 nucleotides: TGTGCCAGCAGCCAAGCGCACCCAGGGGGAACTGAAGCTTTCTTT.

The V gene is TRBV6-6, the J gene TRBJ2-3; D gene unclear. The CDR3 runs to 14 residues. V was cut by 7 bases and J by 4 bases, with 15 bases left in between. The germline V gene encodes CDR1 MNHNY and CDR2 SVGAGI (reference sequence). Written as DNA, the CDR3 is TGTGCCAGCAATTATGCCTCGACATCAGATACGCAGTATTTT. It specifies CASNYASTSDTQYF.

Remarks on this clonotype: This sequence may be a read error, since a much larger clone differs from it by one base. V gene TRBV4-2 combines with J gene TRBJ2-1; 8 bases match TRBD2. The last part of the DNA fits TRBJ2-7 better; the J call may be wrong. This CDR3 contains 16 residues. In germline, CDR1 is LGHNA, CDR2 YNFKEQ. In nucleotides, the CDR3 is TGTGCCAGCAGCCATGCGACTAGCGCGTCCTACAATGAGCAGTACTTC. Translating it yields CASSHATSASYNEQYF.

This clonotype came up a few times. This sequence joins TRBV12-3 or TRBV12-4 and TRBJ1-2, with 11 bases fitting TRBD1. The CDR3 length is 14 residues. V trimming: 5 bases; J trimming: 6 bases; junction bases outside the gene matches: 5. The CDR3: CASSAGTGGHGYTF. CDR3 nucleotide sequence: TGTGCCAGCAGTGCCGGGACAGGGGGACATGGCTACACCTTC.

Here the CDR3 DNA reads TGTGCCAGCAGCTCGAAGTCAGCCACGAGGACTAGCGGGGAGCAGTTCTTC. This codes for CASSSKSATRTSGEQFF. This chain uses TRBV7-8 with TRBJ2-1, with 11 positions matching TRBD2. This CDR3 is built from 17 residues. V trimming: 4 bases; J trimming: 10 bases; junction bases outside the gene matches: 15. Germline V CDR1 and CDR2: SGHVS, FQNEAQ.

The chain joins TRBV12-3 or TRBV12-4 to TRBJ2-3, with 15 bases identical to TRBD2. V lost 5 bases to trimming and J lost 4 bases; unmatched junction nucleotides: 4. The CDR3 contains 16 residues. The CDR3 DNA is TGTGCCAGCAGTGGACTAGCGGGGGGGCGGGCAGATACGCAGTATTTT. Its protein product is CASSGLAGGRADTQYF.

This sequence joins TRBV10-3 and TRBJ2-2; D possibly uses TRBD1 or TRBD2 (5 bases each). CDR3 size: 14 residues. The germline V gene has CDR1 ENHRY and CDR2 SYGVKD. The V and J ends lost 8 bases and 6 bases respectively, with 16 bases between them. The CDR3 reads CAIGRDRGAGELFF. CDR3 bases: TGTGCCATCGGCCGGGACCGAGGGGCCGGGGAGCTGTTTTTT.

A remark on this clonotype: Just one base apart from a much larger clone, this may be a read error. J is TRBJ2-1 and V is TRBV6-2 or TRBV6-3; D gene uncertain. The DNA end lines up better with TRBJ2-7; the J call may be wrong. This CDR3 spans 17 amino acids. The V gene's germline CDR1 is MNHEY and CDR2 SVGEGT. CDR3: CASTTHSKTSSYNEQYF. CDR3 nucleotides: TGTGCCAGCACCACACATTCAAAGACCAGCTCCTACAATGAGCAGTACTTC.

V gene TRBV7-2 combines with J gene TRBJ2-1; D remains ambiguous. The CDR3 runs to 15 residues. Germline-derived CDR1 and CDR2 are SGHTA and FQGNSA. The germline V and J ends were trimmed by 1 base and 4 bases, with 11 bases remaining between them. CDR3 region: CASSLGLVGYNEQFF. CDR3 DNA: TGTGCCAGCAGCTTAGGCCTAGTTGGGTACAATGAGCAGTTCTTC.

The table lists this clonotype with a count of one. J is TRBJ1-5 and V is TRBV4-2; 7 bases fit TRBD1. Germline lookup yields CDR1 LGHNA and CDR2 YNFKEQ. The V and J ends lost 4 bases and 2 bases, in that order; junction bases with no gene match: 5. The CDR3 has 15 amino acids. As DNA, the CDR3 is TGTGCCAGCAGCCTTGAAACAGGGGGCAATCAGCCCCAGCATTTT. This gives the protein CASSLETGGNQPQHF.

This clonotype has more than one count but fewer than ten. This chain joins TRBV7-2 and TRBJ1-5; no reliable D call. Looked up from germline, CDR1 is SGHTA and CDR2 is FQGNSA. With 4 bases removed from V and 2 bases from J, the gap between germline ends came to 21 bases. CDR3 length: 18 amino acids. In nucleotides, the CDR3 is TGTGCCAGCAGCTCGAAGTCGGACGGTCCGATTCGCAATCAGCCCCAGCATTTT. It specifies CASSSKSDGPIRNQPQHF. Together with reference TRBV7-2 and TRBJ1-5, the CDR3 gives the full variable domain: GAGVSQSPSNKVTEKGKDVELRCDPISGHTALYWYRQSLGQGLEFLIYFQGNSAPDKSGLPSDRFSAERTGGSVSTLTIQRTQQEDSAVYLCASSSKSDGPIRNQPQHFGDGTRLSIL.

This clonotype has only a few counts. This rearrangement joins TRBV14 to TRBJ2-5, with D unclear. The CDR3 runs 15 residues. Per germline, CDR1 SGHDN and CDR2 FVKESK. Trimming stripped 2 bases from V and 5 bases from J, with 15 bases between. CDR3 protein: CASSQRDMGMETQYF. The DNA for the CDR3 is TGTGCCAGCAGCCAAAGGGATATGGGAATGGAGACCCAGTACTTC.

This chain joins TRBV4-1 and TRBJ1-6; D is unclear. Looked up from germline, CDR1 is MGHRA and CDR2 is YSYEKL. The CDR3 spans 18 residues. V lost 0 bases to trimming and J lost 0 bases, with 12 bases between them. The CDR3 loop is CASSQESRPSSYNSPLHF. The CDR3 DNA reads TGCGCCAGCAGCCAAGAGTCCAGGCCGAGCTCCTATAATTCACCCCTCCACTTT.